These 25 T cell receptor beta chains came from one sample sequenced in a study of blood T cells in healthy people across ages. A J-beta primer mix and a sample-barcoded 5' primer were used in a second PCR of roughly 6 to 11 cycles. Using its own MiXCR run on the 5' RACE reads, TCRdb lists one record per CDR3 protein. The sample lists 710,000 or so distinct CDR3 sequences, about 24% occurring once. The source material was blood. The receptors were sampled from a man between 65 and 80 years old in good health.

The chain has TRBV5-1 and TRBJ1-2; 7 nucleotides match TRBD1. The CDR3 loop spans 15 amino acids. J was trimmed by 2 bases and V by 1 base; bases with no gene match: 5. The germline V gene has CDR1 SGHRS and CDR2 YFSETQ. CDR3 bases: TGCGCCAGCAGCTTGCAGCCGGACAGGAACTATGGCTACACCTTC. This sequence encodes CASSLQPDRNYGYTF.

The CDR3 DNA reads as TGCAGTGCTAGAGAACTGGGGGGGCTGCAAGAGACCCAGTACTTC. Amino acid sequence: CSARELGGLQETQYF. The chain carries TRBV20-1 and TRBJ2-5; possibly TRBD2 for D (7 bases). The germline V gene has CDR1 DFQATT and CDR2 SNEGSKA (reference sequence). The CDR3 runs 15 residues. With 0 bases removed from V and 2 bases from J, the gap between germline ends came to 13 bases.

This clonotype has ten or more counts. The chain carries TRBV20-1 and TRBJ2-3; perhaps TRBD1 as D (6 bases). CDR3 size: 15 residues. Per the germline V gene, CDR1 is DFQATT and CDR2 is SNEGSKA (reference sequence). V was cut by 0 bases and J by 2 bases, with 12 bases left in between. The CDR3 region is CSARELQGYTDTQYF. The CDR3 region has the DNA TGCAGTGCTAGAGAGTTACAGGGCTACACAGATACGCAGTATTTT.

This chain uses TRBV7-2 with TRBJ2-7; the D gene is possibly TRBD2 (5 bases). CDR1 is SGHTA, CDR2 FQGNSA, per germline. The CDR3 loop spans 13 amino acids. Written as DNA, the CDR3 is TGTGCCAGCAGCCTAGCTGTTGGAGGCGAGCAGTACGTC. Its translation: CASSLAVGGEQYV.

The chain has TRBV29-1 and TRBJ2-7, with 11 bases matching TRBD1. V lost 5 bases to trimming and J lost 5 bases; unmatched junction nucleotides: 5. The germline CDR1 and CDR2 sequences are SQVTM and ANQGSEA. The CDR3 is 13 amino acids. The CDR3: CSVLRTGGDEQYF. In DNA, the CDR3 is TGCAGCGTTCTGAGGACAGGGGGCGACGAGCAGTACTTC.

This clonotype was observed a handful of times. CDR3 in DNA: TGTGCCAGCAGCAAAGCGGGCAGTCCAGAGACCCAGTACTTC. Translation gives CASSKAGSPETQYF. V is TRBV7-6 and J is TRBJ2-5; D might be TRBD2 (6 bases). The CDR3 loop spans 14 amino acids. V was shortened by 5 bases and J by 4 bases, with 14 bases between the two germline ends. Germline V lookup: CDR1 SGHVS, CDR2 FNYEAQ.

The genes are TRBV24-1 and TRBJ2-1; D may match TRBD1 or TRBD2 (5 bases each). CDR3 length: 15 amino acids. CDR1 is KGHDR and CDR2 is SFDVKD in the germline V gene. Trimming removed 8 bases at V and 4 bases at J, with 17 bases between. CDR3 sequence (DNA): TGTGCCACCACAGCAGGGAGTTCTATGTACAATGAGCAGTTCTTC. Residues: CATTAGSSMYNEQFF.

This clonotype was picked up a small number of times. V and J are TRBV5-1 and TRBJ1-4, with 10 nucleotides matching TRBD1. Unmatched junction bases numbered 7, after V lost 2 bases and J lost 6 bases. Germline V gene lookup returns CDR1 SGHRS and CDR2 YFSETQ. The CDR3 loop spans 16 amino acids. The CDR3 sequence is CASSFNTGTGDEKLFF. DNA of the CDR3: TGCGCCAGCAGCTTCAACACCGGGACAGGGGATGAAAAACTGTTTTTT.

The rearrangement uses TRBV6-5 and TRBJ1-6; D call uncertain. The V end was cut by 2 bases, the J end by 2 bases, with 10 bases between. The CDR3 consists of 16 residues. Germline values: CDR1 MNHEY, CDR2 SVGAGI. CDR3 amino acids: CASSYEGSTYNSPLHF. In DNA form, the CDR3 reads TGTGCCAGCAGTTACGAAGGGAGCACCTATAATTCACCCCTCCACTTT.

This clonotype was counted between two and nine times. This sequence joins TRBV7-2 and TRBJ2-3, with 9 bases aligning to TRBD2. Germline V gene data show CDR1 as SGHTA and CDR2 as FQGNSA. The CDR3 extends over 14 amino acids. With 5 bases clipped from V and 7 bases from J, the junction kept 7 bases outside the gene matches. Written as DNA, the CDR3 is TGTGCCAGCAGCCCACATAGCGGGAGTTATACGCAGTATTTT. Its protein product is CASSPHSGSYTQYF. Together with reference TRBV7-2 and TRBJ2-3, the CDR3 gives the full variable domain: GAGVSQSPSNKVTEKGKDVELRCDPISGHTALYWYRQSLGQGLEFLIYFQGNSAPDKSGLPSDRFSAERTGGSVSTLTIQRTQQEDSAVYLCASSPHSGSYTQYFGPGTRLTVL.

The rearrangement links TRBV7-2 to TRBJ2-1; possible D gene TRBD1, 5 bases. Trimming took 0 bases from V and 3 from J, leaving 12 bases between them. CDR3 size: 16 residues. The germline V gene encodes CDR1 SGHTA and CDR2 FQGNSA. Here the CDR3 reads CASSLAGVLGYNEQFF. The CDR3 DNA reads TGTGCCAGCAGCTTAGCAGGGGTTTTGGGCTACAATGAGCAGTTCTTC.

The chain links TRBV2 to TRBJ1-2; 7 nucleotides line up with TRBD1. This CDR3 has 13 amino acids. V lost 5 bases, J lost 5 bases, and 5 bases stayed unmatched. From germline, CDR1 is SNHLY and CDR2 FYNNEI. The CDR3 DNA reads TGTGCCAGCAGTCGGGACAGCCAATATGGCTACACCTTC. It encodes CASSRDSQYGYTF. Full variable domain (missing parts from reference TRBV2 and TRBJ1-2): EPEVTQTPSHQVTQMGQEVILRCVPISNHLYFYWYRQILGQKVEFLVSFYNNEISEKSEIFDDQFSVERPDGSNFTLKIRSTKLEDSAMYFCASSRDSQYGYTFGSGTRLTVV.

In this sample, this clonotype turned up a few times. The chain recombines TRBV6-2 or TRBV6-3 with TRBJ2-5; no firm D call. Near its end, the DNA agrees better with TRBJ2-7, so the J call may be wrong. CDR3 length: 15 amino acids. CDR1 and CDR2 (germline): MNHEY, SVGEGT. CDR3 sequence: CASSYRPTAAYEQYV. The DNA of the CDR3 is TGTGCCAGCAGTTATCGACCAACCGCCGCATACGAGCAGTACGTC.

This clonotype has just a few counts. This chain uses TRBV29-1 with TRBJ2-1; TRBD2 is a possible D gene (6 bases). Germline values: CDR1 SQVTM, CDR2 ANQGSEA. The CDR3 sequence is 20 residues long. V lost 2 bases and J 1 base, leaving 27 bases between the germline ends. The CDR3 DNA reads TGCAGCGTTGAAAGGCTGCGGGGTGGCTCACCCTCTAGTTCCTACAATGAGCAGTTCTTC. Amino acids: CSVERLRGGSPSSSYNEQFF.

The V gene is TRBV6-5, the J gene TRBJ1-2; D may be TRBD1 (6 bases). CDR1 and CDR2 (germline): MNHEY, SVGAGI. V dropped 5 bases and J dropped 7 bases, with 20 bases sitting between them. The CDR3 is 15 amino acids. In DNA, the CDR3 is TGTGCCAGCAGTCTACCACCCACAGGGTTGGGTGGCTACACCTTC. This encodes CASSLPPTGLGGYTF.

CDR3 amino acids: CANLKQGLFASGYTF. CDR3 bases: TGTGCCAACCTCAAACAGGGTCTTTTCGCTAGTGGCTACACCTTC. V and J are TRBV25-1 and TRBJ1-2; a weak D match, TRBD1 (6 bases). Trimming stripped 10 bases from V and 7 bases from J, with 25 bases between. Per germline, CDR1 MGHDK and CDR2 SYGVNS. There are 15 residues in the CDR3.

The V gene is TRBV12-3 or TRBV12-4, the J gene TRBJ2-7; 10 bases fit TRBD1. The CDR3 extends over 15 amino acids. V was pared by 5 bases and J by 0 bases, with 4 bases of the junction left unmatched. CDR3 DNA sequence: TGTGCCAGCAGTGCGACAGGGGGCTACTCCTACGAGCAGTACTTC. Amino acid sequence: CASSATGGYSYEQYF.

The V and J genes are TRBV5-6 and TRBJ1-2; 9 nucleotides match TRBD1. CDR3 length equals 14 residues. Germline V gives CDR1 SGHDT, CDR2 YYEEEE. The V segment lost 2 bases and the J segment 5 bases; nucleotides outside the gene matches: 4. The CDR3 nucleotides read TGTGCCAGCAGCTTACAGGGGGCGCAATATGGCTACACCTTC. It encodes CASSLQGAQYGYTF.

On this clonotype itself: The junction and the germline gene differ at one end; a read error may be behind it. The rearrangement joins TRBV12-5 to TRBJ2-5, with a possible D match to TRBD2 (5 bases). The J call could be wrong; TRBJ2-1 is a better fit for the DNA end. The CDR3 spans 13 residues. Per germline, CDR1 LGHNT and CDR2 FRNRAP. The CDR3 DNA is TGTGCTAGTGGCCCGGACGACTACACTGAGCAGTTCTTC. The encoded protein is CASGPDDYTEQFF.

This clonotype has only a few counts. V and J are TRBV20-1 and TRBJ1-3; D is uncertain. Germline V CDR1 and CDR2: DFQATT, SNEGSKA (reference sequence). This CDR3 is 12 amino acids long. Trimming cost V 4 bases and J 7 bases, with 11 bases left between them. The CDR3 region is CSAKFSGNTIYF. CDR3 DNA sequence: TGCAGTGCTAAGTTTTCCGGGAACACCATATATTTT.

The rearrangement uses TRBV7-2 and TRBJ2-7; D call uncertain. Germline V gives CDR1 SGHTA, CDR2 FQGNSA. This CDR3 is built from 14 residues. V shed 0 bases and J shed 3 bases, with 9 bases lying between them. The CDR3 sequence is CASSLASARYEQYF. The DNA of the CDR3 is TGTGCCAGCAGCTTAGCGTCGGCCCGCTACGAGCAGTACTTC. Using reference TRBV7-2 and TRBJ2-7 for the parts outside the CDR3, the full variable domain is GAGVSQSPSNKVTEKGKDVELRCDPISGHTALYWYRQSLGQGLEFLIYFQGNSAPDKSGLPSDRFSAERTGGSVSTLTIQRTQQEDSAVYLCASSLASARYEQYFGPGTRLTVT.

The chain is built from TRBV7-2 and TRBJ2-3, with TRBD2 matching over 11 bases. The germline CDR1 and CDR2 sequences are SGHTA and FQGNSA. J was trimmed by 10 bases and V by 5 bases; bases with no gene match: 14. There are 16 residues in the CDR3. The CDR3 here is CASSLRTSGSWVSQYF. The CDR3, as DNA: TGTGCCAGCAGCCTAAGAACTAGCGGGAGCTGGGTCTCGCAGTATTTT. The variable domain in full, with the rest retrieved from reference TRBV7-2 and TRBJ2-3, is GAGVSQSPSNKVTEKGKDVELRCDPISGHTALYWYRQSLGQGLEFLIYFQGNSAPDKSGLPSDRFSAERTGGSVSTLTIQRTQQEDSAVYLCASSLRTSGSWVSQYFGPGTRLTVL.

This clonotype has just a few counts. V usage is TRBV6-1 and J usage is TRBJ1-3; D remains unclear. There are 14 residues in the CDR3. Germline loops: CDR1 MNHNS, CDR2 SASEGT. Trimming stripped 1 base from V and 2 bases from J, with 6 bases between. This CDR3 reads CASSEGLPGNTIYF. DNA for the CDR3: TGTGCCAGCAGTGAAGGGTTGCCTGGAAACACCATATATTTT.

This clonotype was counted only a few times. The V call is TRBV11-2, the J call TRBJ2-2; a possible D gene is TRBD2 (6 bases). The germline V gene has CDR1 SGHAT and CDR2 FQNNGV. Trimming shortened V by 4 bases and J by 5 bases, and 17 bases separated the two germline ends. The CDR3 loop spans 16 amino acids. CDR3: CASSSRAPGGTGELFF. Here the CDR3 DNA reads TGTGCCAGCAGCTCGAGGGCCCCCGGGGGAACCGGGGAGCTGTTTTTT. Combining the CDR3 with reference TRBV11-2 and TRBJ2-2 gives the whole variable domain EAGVAQSPRYKIIEKRQSVAFWCNPISGHATLYWYQQILGQGPKLLIQFQNNGVVDDSQLPKDRFSAERLKGVDSTLKIQPAKLEDSAVYLCASSSRAPGGTGELFFGEGSRLTVL.

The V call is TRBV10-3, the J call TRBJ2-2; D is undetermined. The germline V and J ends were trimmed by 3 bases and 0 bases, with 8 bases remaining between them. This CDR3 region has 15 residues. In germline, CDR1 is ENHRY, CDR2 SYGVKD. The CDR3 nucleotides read TGTGCCATCAGTGAAACGCTAGCGAACACCGGGGAGCTGTTTTTT. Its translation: CAISETLANTGELFF.